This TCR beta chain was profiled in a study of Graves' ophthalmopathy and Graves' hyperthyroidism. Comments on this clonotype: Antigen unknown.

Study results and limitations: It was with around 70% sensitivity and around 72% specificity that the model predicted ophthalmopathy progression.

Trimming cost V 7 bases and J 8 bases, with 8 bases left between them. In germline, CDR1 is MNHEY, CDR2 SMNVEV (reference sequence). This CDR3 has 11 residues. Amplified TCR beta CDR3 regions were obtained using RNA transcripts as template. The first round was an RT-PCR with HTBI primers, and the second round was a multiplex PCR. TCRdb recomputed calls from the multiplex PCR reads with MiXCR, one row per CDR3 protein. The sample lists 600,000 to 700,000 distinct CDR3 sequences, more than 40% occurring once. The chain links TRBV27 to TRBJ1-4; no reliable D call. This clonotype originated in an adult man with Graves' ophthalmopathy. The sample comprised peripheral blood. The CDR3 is CASMGGEKLFF. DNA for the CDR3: TGTGCCAGCATGGGTGGCGAAAAACTGTTTTTT.